The 2 T cell receptor beta chains reported below all come from one sample, sequenced in a study of T-cell memory formation after mild COVID-19. MiXCR was run by TCRdb on the 5' RACE reads, yielding one entry per CDR3 protein. The sample holds around 210,000 distinct CDR3 sequences, 9% to 10% seen once. The source material was PBMCs or a T cell subset sorted from them (not recorded which). The receptors derive from a man between 18 and 35 years old who had mild COVID-19 (a few samples of this study predate the infection). Cell type and time point are not known.

This clonotype was observed at least ten times. This chain connects TRBV20-1 to TRBJ1-2, with D maybe TRBD1 (5 bases). CDR3 length: 13 residues. CDR1 is DFQATT and CDR2 is SNEGSKA in the germline V gene (reference sequence). V lost 5 bases to trimming and J lost 6 bases, with 16 bases between them. The CDR3: CSAVRVDINGYTF. Written as DNA, the CDR3 is TGCAGTGCTGTCAGGGTTGACATTAATGGCTACACCTTC.

This clonotype came up a few times. This chain joins TRBV27 and TRBJ2-1; 7 nucleotides match TRBD2. V lost 4 bases, J lost 4 bases, and 10 bases stayed unmatched. Germline-derived CDR1 and CDR2 are MNHEY and SMNVEV (reference sequence). The CDR3 totals 16 residues. CDR3 in amino acids: CASSSPGGSRYNEQFF. In nucleotides, the CDR3 is TGTGCCAGCAGTTCACCCGGCGGGAGTCGATACAATGAGCAGTTCTTC.